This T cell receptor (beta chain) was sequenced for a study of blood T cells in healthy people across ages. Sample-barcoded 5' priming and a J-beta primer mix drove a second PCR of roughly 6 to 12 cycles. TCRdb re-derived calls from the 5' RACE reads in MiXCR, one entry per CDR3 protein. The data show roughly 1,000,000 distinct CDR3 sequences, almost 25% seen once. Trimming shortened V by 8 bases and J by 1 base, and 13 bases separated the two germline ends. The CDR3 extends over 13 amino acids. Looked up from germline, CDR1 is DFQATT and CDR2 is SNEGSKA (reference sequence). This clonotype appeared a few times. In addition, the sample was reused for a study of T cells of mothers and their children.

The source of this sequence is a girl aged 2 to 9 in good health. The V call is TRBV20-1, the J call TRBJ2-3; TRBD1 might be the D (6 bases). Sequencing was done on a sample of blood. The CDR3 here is CSFRDTGTDTQYF. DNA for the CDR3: TGCAGTTTCCGGGACACCGGCACAGATACGCAGTATTTT.